This T cell receptor beta chain is drawn from a study of OX40 agonist ivuxolimab in advanced cancers. Study summary: Previous treatment with anti-PD-1, anti-PD-L1 or anti-CTLA-4 therapy was allowed; roughly 40% had received some.

Study-level results: Expansion of clones was among the lowest in partial responders at 0.1-3.0 mg/kg.

This CDR3 is built from 15 residues. Trimming at V came to 4 bases and at J to 3 bases, leaving 4 bases not matched to a gene. Germline CDR1 reads MNHEY; CDR2 reads SMNVEV (reference sequence). Clones were sequenced by immunoSEQ multiplex PCR, and TCRdb holds only the in-frame ones, with some missing. Of about 82,000 clones in the sample, roughly nine tenths are singletons; the top ten hold roughly 2.1%. Remarks on this clone: Its antigen remains unknown.

This clonotype was obtained from an adult with an advanced solid tumor such as melanoma, head and neck, liver or kidney cancer. Sequenced here: CD4+ or CD8+ T cells sorted from blood, sampled in a trial of the OX40 agonist ivuxolimab. J is TRBJ1-3 and V is TRBV27; TRBD1 matches at 9 bases. Written as DNA, the CDR3 is TGTGCCAGCAGTTCCGGGACAGGGTTTGGAAACACCATATATTTT. This codes for CASSSGTGFGNTIYF.